This T cell receptor beta chain was documented in a study of response to subunit inactivated influenza vaccine. V was pared by 5 bases and J by 4 bases, with 12 bases between. Germline V gene lookup returns CDR1 MNHEY and CDR2 SMNVEV (reference sequence). The CDR3 is made up of 14 amino acids. This clonotype was seen many times. The antigen is undetermined. Study-level findings and limits: Authors suggested that a seasonal influenza vaccination recruits few new T cells each time.

MiXCR, run by TCRdb on the RT-PCR reads, gives a single entry per CDR3 protein. The sample consists of about 800,000 distinct CDR3 sequences, 21% of them appearing once. The rearrangement joins TRBV27 to TRBJ2-1, with D maybe TRBD2 (6 bases). Specimen: PBMCs from blood, collected 5 to 6 days after vaccination. This receptor was identified in a man aged 50 or older who received an inactivated influenza vaccine. The CDR3 DNA reads as TGTGCCAGCAGTCGGGACTCAACATACAATGAGCAGTTCTTC. This translates into CASSRDSTYNEQFF.